The entry below describes one T cell receptor (beta chain). The sample originates from a study of blood T cells in healthy people across ages. Next came a second PCR, run for about 6 to 12 cycles, which used a sample-barcoded 5' primer along with a J-beta primer mix. TCRdb re-called the 5' RACE reads through MiXCR, storing one row per CDR3 protein. The sample holds about 830,000 distinct CDR3 sequences; roughly 50% are singletons and the top ten take 20% to 25%. J was trimmed by 3 bases and V by 8 bases; bases with no gene match: 8. Germline values: CDR1 MNHEY, CDR2 SVGEGT. There are 14 residues in the CDR3.

The TCR comes from a man younger than 40 in good health. The V call is TRBV6-2 or TRBV6-3, the J call TRBJ2-3, with 7 nucleotides matching TRBD2. The source material was blood. CDR3 DNA sequence: TGTGCCAGCCAGACCGGGACTATAACAGATACGCAGTATTTT. Its translation: CASQTGTITDTQYF.